Listed here are 30 T cell receptor beta chains from one sample, sequenced in a study of blood T cell repertoires in COVID-19. Some clones are missing from TCRdb's copy, which holds only in-frame ones; the method was immunoSEQ multiplex PCR. The profile shows about 150,000 clones, about 89% of them singletons. Material for sequencing was peripheral blood. These receptors were collected from a man aged 45-65 years with acute or convalescent COVID-19.

The V gene is TRBV4-1, the J gene TRBJ1-1; D is possibly TRBD1 (5 bases). V lost 6 bases and J lost 4, with 15 bases in between. This CDR3 comprises 14 residues. CDR1 is MGHRA and CDR2 is YSYEKL in the germline V gene. The CDR3 sequence: CASSRQIESTEAFF. CDR3 in DNA: TGCGCCAGCAGTCGACAGATCGAGTCCACTGAAGCTTTCTTT.

The chain employs TRBV12-3 or TRBV12-4 and TRBJ1-2, with D uncertain. Trimming left V 1 base short and J 7 bases short, with 10 bases between. The CDR3 consists of 13 residues. The CDR3 here is CASSLGRSSGYTF. The CDR3 nucleotides are TGTGCCAGCAGTTTAGGTCGCTCTAGTGGCTACACCTTC.

The genes are TRBV5-1 and TRBJ2-2; 11 bases align to TRBD2. The CDR3 totals 18 residues. Germline CDR1 is SGHRS and CDR2 is YFSETQ. With V trimmed by 1 base and J by 0 bases, 5 bases remained unmatched. The CDR3 reads CASSLLLAGGSNTGELFF. The CDR3 bases are TGCGCCAGCAGCTTGCTCCTAGCGGGAGGTTCGAACACCGGGGAGCTGTTTTTT. Drawing the rest from reference TRBV5-1 and TRBJ2-2, the complete variable domain is KAGVTQTPRYLIKTRGQQVTLSCSPISGHRSVSWYQQTPGQGLQFLFEYFSETQRNKGNFPGRFSGRQFSNSRSEMNVSTLELGDSALYLCASSLLLAGGSNTGELFFGEGSRLTVL.

This chain links TRBV30 with TRBJ2-2, with a weak D call TRBD2 (5 bases). CDR3 length: 14 amino acids. Germline CDR1 GTSNPN, CDR2 SVGIG (reference sequence). Trimming removed 2 bases at V and 4 bases at J, with 11 bases between. CDR3 DNA: TGTGCCTGGAGTCGGGGATTGGGCACCGGGGAGCTGTTTTTT. This translates into CAWSRGLGTGELFF. Full variable domain (outside the CDR3, taken from reference TRBV30 and TRBJ2-2): SQTIHQWPATLVQPVGSPLSLECTVEGTSNPNLYWYRQAAGRGLQLLFYSVGIGQISSEVPQNLSASRPQDRQFILSSKKLLLSDSGFYLCAWSRGLGTGELFFGEGSRLTVL.

This chain joins TRBV9 and TRBJ1-3; unclear D gene. In germline, CDR1 is SGDLS, CDR2 YYNGEE. Trimming took off 4 bases at V and 4 bases at J, with 18 bases between the two ends. This CDR3 has 16 amino acids. CDR3 sequence reads: CASSPPTLLSGNTIYF. In DNA form, the CDR3 reads TGTGCCAGCAGCCCACCGACACTGCTCTCCGGAAACACCATATATTTT.

The chain carries TRBV30 and TRBJ1-5, with 7 nucleotides matching TRBD1. The CDR3 is 15 residues long. After removal of 4 bases from V and 3 bases from J, the junction contained 9 bases not matched to a gene. CDR1 is GTSNPN and CDR2 is SVGIG in the germline V gene (reference sequence). The CDR3 DNA follows: TGTGCCTGGAACCGACAGGGACCCATCAATCAGCCCCAGCATTTT. Protein: CAWNRQGPINQPQHF.

The gene calls are TRBV11-2 and TRBJ1-1; the match to TRBD1 covers 10 bases. The CDR3 is 15 residues long. Trimming at V came to 5 bases and at J to 3 bases, leaving 6 bases not matched to a gene. Germline values: CDR1 SGHAT, CDR2 FQNNGV. The CDR3 sequence is CASSRQGASDTEAFF. DNA of the CDR3: TGTGCCAGCAGCCGACAGGGGGCGTCGGACACTGAAGCTTTCTTT.

The V call is TRBV5-4, the J call TRBJ2-2; D is ambiguous. Germline CDR1 reads SGHNT; CDR2 reads YYREEE (reference sequence). Trimming took off 4 bases at V and 4 bases at J, with 8 bases between the two ends. This CDR3 is built from 13 residues. The DNA for the CDR3 is TGTGCCAGCAGCGTCACAGTCACCGGGGAGCTGTTTTTT. Protein product: CASSVTVTGELFF. The full variable domain, its missing parts supplied by reference TRBV5-4 and TRBJ2-2, is ETGVTQSPTHLIKTRGQQVTLRCSSQSGHNTVSWYQQALGQGPQFIFQYYREEENGRGNFPPRFSGLQFPNYSSELNVNALELDDSALYLCASSVTVTGELFFGEGSRLTVL.

The CDR3 DNA sequence: TGTGCCAGCAGGACAGCGTCCTATGGCTACACCTTC. This gives the protein CASRTASYGYTF. This chain links TRBV5-6 with TRBJ1-2, with D maybe TRBD1 (5 bases). There are 12 residues in the CDR3. The V and J ends lost 5 bases and 4 bases respectively, with 9 bases between them. Germline assignment: CDR1 SGHDT and CDR2 YYEEEE.

This clone was observed a few times. The V and J genes are TRBV7-2 and TRBJ1-4; tentatively, D is TRBD1 (6 bases). Trimming stripped 5 bases from V and 5 bases from J, with 21 bases between. Germline loops: CDR1 SGHTA, CDR2 FQGNSA. The CDR3 spans 17 residues. The CDR3 DNA sequence: TGTGCCAGCAGCCCCTGGGGGCGGGGGGAAAAGAATGAAAAACTGTTTTTT. Protein sequence: CASSPWGRGEKNEKLFF.

The chain uses TRBV6-5 and TRBJ1-6; tentative D call: TRBD1 (6 bases). The CDR3 contains 14 residues. Germline V gene lookup returns CDR1 MNHEY and CDR2 SVGAGI. With 6 bases removed from V and 7 bases from J, the gap between germline ends came to 13 bases. The CDR3 DNA follows: TGTGCCAGCAGACGGACAGCCGGAAATTCACCCCTCCACTTT. Translation: CASRRTAGNSPLHF.

The V gene is TRBV11-2, the J gene TRBJ2-1, with 7 bases aligning to TRBD2. The CDR3 runs to 15 residues. The germline CDR1 and CDR2 sequences are SGHAT and FQNNGV. The ends lost 0 bases at V and 4 bases at J; junction bases unmatched: 3. This CDR3 reads CASSLEPSGYNEQFF. The CDR3 DNA reads as TGTGCCAGCAGCTTAGAACCTAGCGGTTACAATGAGCAGTTCTTC.

This clone was seen once. V is TRBV30 and J is TRBJ1-2; 8 positions match TRBD1. With 5 bases clipped from V and 8 bases from J, the junction kept 16 bases outside the gene matches. Germline V CDR1 and CDR2: GTSNPN, SVGIG (reference sequence). The CDR3 covers 15 residues. DNA for the CDR3: TGTGCCTGGGGGACAGGCGGAGAGGGGCTATACGGCTACACCTTC. Translation: CAWGTGGEGLYGYTF.

The J gene is TRBJ2-1, the V gene TRBV19, with TRBD2 identical over 12 bases. Germline V CDR1 and CDR2: LNHDA, SQIVND (reference sequence). The CDR3 spans 13 residues. J was trimmed by 13 bases and V by 6 bases; bases with no gene match: 7. CDR3 in amino acids: CASRGLAGAPQFF. The CDR3 bases are TGTGCCAGTAGGGGACTAGCGGGCGCCCCCCAGTTCTTC.

The chain employs TRBV5-1 and TRBJ1-3, with 11 bases lining up with TRBD1. CDR3 length: 17 amino acids. In germline, CDR1 is SGHRS, CDR2 YFSETQ. J lost 4 bases, V lost 0 bases, and 6 bases had no gene match. This CDR3 is CASSLAGTGGTGNTIYF. CDR3 sequence (DNA): TGCGCCAGCAGCTTGGCCGGGACAGGGGGAACGGGAAACACCATATATTTT.

This chain joins TRBV28 and TRBJ1-2, with D maybe TRBD1 (5 bases). This CDR3 is 16 amino acids long. Per germline, CDR1 MDHEN and CDR2 SYDVKM. Trimming left V 5 bases short and J 4 bases short, with 20 bases between. CDR3 region: CASSQSLGRATYGYTF. For the CDR3, the DNA is TGTGCCAGCAGTCAAAGCCTAGGCAGGGCCACCTATGGCTACACCTTC.

V and J are TRBV9 and TRBJ2-1; 7 bases line up with TRBD1. Per the germline V gene, CDR1 is SGDLS and CDR2 is YYNGEE. The CDR3 consists of 14 residues. The ends lost 0 bases at V and 5 bases at J; junction bases unmatched: 2. In DNA, the CDR3 is TGTGCCAGCAGCGTAGGAGGGGGCCACAATGAGCAGTTCTTC. It yields the protein CASSVGGGHNEQFF.

The rearrangement uses TRBV5-4 and TRBJ1-1; D is perhaps TRBD1 (5 bases). This CDR3 region has 11 residues. The V end lost 4 bases, the J end lost 6 bases, and 7 bases lay between the germline ends. CDR1 and CDR2 from the germline V gene are SGHNT and YYREEE (reference sequence). This chain's CDR3 is CASSGAAEAFF. As DNA, the CDR3 is TGTGCCAGCAGCGGGGCGGCTGAAGCTTTCTTT.

V is TRBV2 and J is TRBJ2-2; perhaps TRBD1 as D (6 bases). The germline gives CDR1 SNHLY, CDR2 FYNNEI. This CDR3 region has 13 residues. Trimming took 7 bases from V and 3 from J, leaving 9 bases between them. The CDR3 nucleotides read TGTGCCAGCATGGGACAATACACCGGGGAGCTGTTTTTT. This codes for CASMGQYTGELFF.

This clone was picked up one time. The chain combines TRBV9 with TRBJ1-6; possible D gene TRBD1, 6 bases. Germline V gene sequence: CDR1 SGDLS, CDR2 YYNGEE. The V gene lost 4 bases and the J gene lost 1 base, with 9 bases spanning the gap. The CDR3 extends over 15 amino acids. The CDR3 DNA is TGTGCCAGCAGCCCAGGGGTTTCCTATAATTCACCCCTCCACTTT. This gives the protein CASSPGVSYNSPLHF.

This clone has a handful of counts. This chain connects TRBV28 to TRBJ1-4; perhaps TRBD1 as D (5 bases). The CDR3 sequence is 16 residues long. The V gene lost 1 base and the J gene lost 2 bases, with 11 bases spanning the gap. CDR1 is MDHEN and CDR2 is SYDVKM in the germline V gene. Here the CDR3 reads CASSLYGAQTNEKLFF. The DNA for the CDR3 is TGTGCCAGCAGTTTATATGGGGCGCAGACTAATGAAAAACTGTTTTTT.

V and J are TRBV6-5 and TRBJ2-1; possible D gene TRBD1, 6 bases. Germline loops: CDR1 MNHEY, CDR2 SVGAGI. The CDR3 is 14 residues long. V was shortened by 0 bases and J by 6 bases, with 9 bases between the two germline ends. In nucleotides, the CDR3 is TGTGCCAGCAGTTACTCGGGGGCGGCCAATGAGCAGTTCTTC. Protein sequence: CASSYSGAANEQFF.

The chain joins TRBV7-9 to TRBJ1-2; a weak D match, TRBD1 (6 bases). This CDR3 region has 15 residues. Deletions cut 5 bases from V and 4 bases from J, with 17 bases between. The germline gives CDR1 SEHNR, CDR2 FQNEAQ (reference sequence). The CDR3 DNA reads TGTGCCAGCAGCCCCCCGGCGGGGGCGGTCTATGGCTACACCTTC. This codes for CASSPPAGAVYGYTF.

The chain carries TRBV7-2 and TRBJ1-1; no clear D gene. The CDR3 loop spans 14 amino acids. Germline V lookup: CDR1 SGHTA, CDR2 FQGNSA. Deletions cut 2 bases from V and 2 bases from J, with 9 bases between. The CDR3, as DNA: TGTGCCAGCAGCTTACGGGGAACCAACACTGAAGCTTTCTTT. It specifies CASSLRGTNTEAFF.

The gene calls are TRBV15 and TRBJ2-3; tentatively, D is TRBD2 (6 bases). The CDR3 has 18 residues. In germline, CDR1 is LNHNV, CDR2 YYDKDF (reference sequence). Trimming stripped 5 bases from V and 3 bases from J, with 24 bases between. For the CDR3, the DNA is TGTGCCACCAGCCTGGGCGGGATAACAAGGTTCAGTACAGATACGCAGTATTTT. Translating gives CATSLGGITRFSTDTQYF.

The chain employs TRBV25-1 and TRBJ1-6, with a weak D call TRBD1 (6 bases). The CDR3 consists of 14 residues. V was cut by 5 bases and J by 7 bases, with 12 bases left in between. Germline CDR1 reads MGHDK; CDR2 reads SYGVNS. Here the CDR3 reads CASSFRTANSPLHF. The CDR3, as DNA: TGTGCCAGCAGTTTCCGGACAGCGAATTCACCCCTCCACTTT.

The CDR3 loop reads CASSPQAGGSYEQYF. In DNA, the CDR3 is TGTGCCAGCTCACCACAGGCAGGGGGCTCCTACGAGCAGTACTTC. This chain uses TRBV18 with TRBJ2-7; TRBD1 agrees at 7 bases. Looked up from germline, CDR1 is KGHSH and CDR2 is LQKENI. CDR3 length: 15 residues. With 1 base clipped from V and 0 bases from J, the junction kept 3 bases outside the gene matches.

In its sample, this clone was seen a few times. This chain uses TRBV7-2 with TRBJ2-1; 9 bases line up with TRBD1. The CDR3 has 17 amino acids. Germline lookup yields CDR1 SGHTA and CDR2 FQGNSA. V lost 3 bases, J lost 8 bases, and 14 bases stayed unmatched. The CDR3 here is CASSLRAGTGNIYEQFF. The CDR3 nucleotides read TGTGCCAGCAGCTTGAGGGCCGGGACAGGGAATATCTATGAGCAGTTCTTC.

The V gene is TRBV6-6, the J gene TRBJ2-7; D remains ambiguous. Germline assignment: CDR1 MNHNY and CDR2 SVGAGI (reference sequence). The CDR3 has 15 residues. V lost 2 bases to trimming and J lost 2 bases, with 13 bases between them. For the CDR3, the DNA is TGTGCCAGCAGTTACGAGACACCGTCAGCCTACGAGCAGTACGTC. Amino acids: CASSYETPSAYEQYV.

The chain uses TRBV10-3 and TRBJ2-7; 7 bases line up with TRBD1. CDR3 length equals 15 residues. In germline, CDR1 is ENHRY, CDR2 SYGVKD. J lost 4 bases, V lost 0 bases, and 6 bases had no gene match. CDR3 bases: TGTGCCATCAGTGAGTCTCCGGGACAGATATACGAGCAGTACTTC. Its protein is CAISESPGQIYEQYF.